These T cell receptor beta chains were read from a single sample in a study of shared clonotypes between healthy human individuals. The table came from immunoSEQ multiplex PCR; TCRdb's copy has only in-frame clones and leaves some out. The table includes about 600,000 clones, about 97% detected once. Sample: naive CD4+ T cells sorted from blood. Receptors originate from a woman between 25 and 40 years old in good health. Each CDR3 is given with its conserved first and last residue. The D gene is left open where the match is weak. The size entry is marked missing in some rows and otherwise reads once, few, many or a size class.

TRBJ2-3	TRBV19	TRBD2	.	TGTGCCAGCCAACTAGCGGGAGGGACAGATACGCAGTATTTT	CASQLAGGTDTQYF
TRBJ1-2	TRBV5-1	TRBD1	.	TGCGCCAGCAGCTTCCGACAGGGGGTCTTCGGCTACACCTTC	CASSFRQGVFGYTF
TRBJ2-7	TRBV5-1	.	.	TGCGCCAGCAGCTTGGTGGCTAGCCGTGAGTACGAGCAGTACTTC	CASSLVASREYEQYF
TRBJ2-7	TRBV30	TRBD2	.	TGTGCCTGGGCACAGGGACGAACTAGCGGGGGGCCCTACGAGCAGTACTTC	CAWAQGRTSGGPYEQYF
TRBJ1-2	TRBV10-3	.	.	TGTGCCATCAGTGAGGGACTGTATGGCTACACCTTC	CAISEGLYGYTF
TRBJ2-4	TRBV5-4	.	once	TGTGCCAGCAGCTTGACCGGCGGGATAAAAAACATTCAGTACTTC	CASSLTGGIKNIQYF
TRBJ1-5	TRBV28	.	.	TGTGCCAGCCGACCCGTACCGAATCAGCCCCAGCATTTT	CASRPVPNQPQHF
TRBJ1-6	TRBV11-2	TRBD1	.	TGTGCCAGCAGCTCTAGACAGGGGAAGGATAATTCACCCCTCCACTTT	CASSSRQGKDNSPLHF
TRBJ2-7	TRBV7-9	TRBD1	.	TGTGCCAGCAGCTTAGCACTTGTACGGGACAGAGGCTCCTACGAGCAGTACTTC	CASSLALVRDRGSYEQYF
TRBJ2-1	TRBV6-1	TRBD2	.	TGTGCCAGCAGCGGGACTAGCTTTTACAATGAGCAGTTCTTC	CASSGTSFYNEQFF
TRBJ2-7	TRBV5-8	.	.	TGTGCCAGCAGCCGTCTCCTGGGGAGCTCCTACGAGCAGTACTTC	CASSRLLGSSYEQYF
TRBJ2-3	TRBV19	TRBD2	.	TGTGCCAGTAGTAGGGGGGGAGCCACAGATACGCAGTATTTT	CASSRGGATDTQYF
TRBJ2-5	TRBV11-2	TRBD2	.	TGTGCCAGCAGCTTAGGACTAGCGAAACAAGAGACCCAGTACTTC	CASSLGLAKQETQYF
TRBJ2-3	TRBV9	.	.	TGTGCCAGCAGCGTAGTAGCCCACTCGTCAGATACGCAGTATTTT	CASSVVAHSSDTQYF
TRBJ2-7	TRBV29-1	TRBD1	.	TGCAGCGTGTCCGGGACAGGGGTCTACGAGCAGTACTTC	CSVSGTGVYEQYF
TRBJ2-3	TRBV7-2	TRBD1	.	TGTGCCAGCAGCTCCGGACAGGTTGCAGATACGCAGTATTTT	CASSSGQVADTQYF
TRBJ1-1	TRBV6-5	.	.	TGTGCCAGCAGCCGACAGGAGAACACTGAAGCTTTCTTT	CASSRQENTEAFF
TRBJ1-1	TRBV30	TRBD1	.	TGTGCCTGGAGAGGGGGCCACACTGAAGCTTTCTTT	CAWRGGHTEAFF
TRBJ2-5	TRBV7-2	.	.	TGTGCCAGCAGCTTATTGGGGGGACCCCAAGAGACCCAGTACTTC	CASSLLGGPQETQYF
TRBJ2-3	TRBV5-4	.	.	TGTGCCAGCAGCTTGCTGGGGGCGGGTACAGATACGCAGTATTTT	CASSLLGAGTDTQYF
TRBJ1-3	TRBV28	.	.	TGTGCCAGCAGGCCCCAGGGTGTGAGAAACACCATATATTTT	CASRPQGVRNTIYF
TRBJ2-2	TRBV27	TRBD1	.	TGTGCCAGCAGTTTAGTCAGCGTGGGGCAGGGGGCATCCGGGGAGCTGTTTTTT	CASSLVSVGQGASGELFF
TRBJ2-1	TRBV11-2	.	few	TGTGCCAGCAGCTCTAGATCGCACAATGAGCAGTTCTTC	CASSSRSHNEQFF
TRBJ1-4	TRBV5-1	TRBD1	.	TGCGCCAGCAGCCCGCCTGACAGGGGTAATGAAAAACTGTTTTTT	CASSPPDRGNEKLFF
TRBJ1-3	TRBV18	.	once	TGTGCCAGCTCACCCGGCGCGGGGGACGGAAACACCATATATTTT	CASSPGAGDGNTIYF
TRBJ2-7	TRBV29-1	.	once	TGCAGCGTTAAACTCCCGGGGGTCTACGAGCAGTACTTC	CSVKLPGVYEQYF
TRBJ2-7	TRBV6-1	TRBD1	.	TGTGCCAGCAGTGAAGTAGGGACAGGCCGTCCCTACGAGCAGTACTTC	CASSEVGTGRPYEQYF
TRBJ1-5	TRBV19	.	.	TGTGCCAGTAGTGATCAGGGAGAGAATCAGCCCCAGCATTTT	CASSDQGENQPQHF